This record covers a single T cell receptor beta chain. Individually, cDNA molecules had unique molecular identifiers attached to them. TCRdb passed the 5' RACE reads through MiXCR, listing each CDR3 protein once. The table records some 60,000 distinct CDR3 sequences, roughly 7.7% of them present only once. This sample stems from a study of early T cells in non-severe SARS-CoV-2 infection. This receptor was obtained from an adult who was a healthcare worker with PCR-confirmed SARS-CoV-2 infection or an uninfected control (not recorded which). Sequencing was carried out using whole blood.

CDR3 amino acids: CASSFSRPGTSGSPSSYNEQFF. Here the CDR3 DNA reads TGTGCCAGCAGCTTTTCCCGTCCCGGGACTAGCGGGAGTCCCAGCTCCTACAATGAGCAGTTCTTC. This chain connects TRBV7-6 to TRBJ2-1, with 14 bases identical to TRBD2. In germline, CDR1 is SGHVS, CDR2 FNYEAQ. V was clipped by 3 bases and J by 0 bases; unmatched bases: 16. The CDR3 covers 22 residues.